The 25 T cell receptor beta chains in this list originate from one sample, sequenced in a study of T cell responses to AZD1222 COVID-19 vaccine. The method was immunoSEQ multiplex PCR; TCRdb's version includes in-frame clones alone and lacks a portion of them. The table lists approximately 150,000 clones, about 90% of them singletons. The input for sequencing was peripheral blood, taken 28 days after the second AZD1222 dose. These receptors all stem from an adult who received the AZD1222 COVID-19 vaccine.

There are a few counts of this clone. The chain recombines TRBV5-1 with TRBJ1-6; TRBD1 is a possible D gene (6 bases). CDR1 and CDR2 (germline): SGHRS, YFSETQ. This CDR3 has 15 residues. Trimming stripped 1 base from V and 8 bases from J, with 13 bases between. CDR3 sequence reads: CASSLTGRGYSPLHF. CDR3 bases: TGCGCCAGCAGCTTGACGGGGAGGGGGTATTCACCCCTCCACTTT.

The chain uses TRBV3-1 (or the pseudogene TRBV3-2) and TRBJ2-3, with a possible D match to TRBD1 (6 bases). Trimming shortened V by 1 base and J by 14 bases, and 25 bases separated the two germline ends. The germline V gene has CDR1 LGHDT and CDR2 YNNKEL (reference sequence). This CDR3 spans 16 amino acids. The CDR3 spells CASSQVYWDEDSIAYF. The CDR3 region has the DNA TGTGCCAGCAGCCAAGTTTATTGGGACGAGGACAGTATAGCGTATTTT.

The chain uses TRBV2 and TRBJ1-5; 8 positions match TRBD1. V was clipped by 7 bases and J by 3 bases; unmatched bases: 8. There are 15 residues in the CDR3. Germline values: CDR1 SNHLY, CDR2 FYNNEI. The CDR3 nucleotides are TGTGCCAGCACCATCCAGGGGGCGAACAATCAGCCCCAGCATTTT. Protein sequence: CASTIQGANNQPQHF.

V gene TRBV20-1 combines with J gene TRBJ1-2; 9 bases line up with TRBD1. Germline lookup yields CDR1 DFQATT and CDR2 SNEGSKA (reference sequence). The CDR3 contains 16 residues. Trimming removed 3 bases from V and 4 bases from J; junction bases left unmatched: 12. CDR3 protein: CSASPGQGLISYGYTF. CDR3 sequence (DNA): TGCAGTGCTAGTCCGGGACAGGGACTTATTTCCTATGGCTACACCTTC.

DNA for the CDR3: TGTGCCCTTGACTATCCTGATGGCTACACCTTC. This gives the protein CALDYPDGYTF. V is TRBV19 and J is TRBJ1-2; D gene ambiguous. The CDR3 loop spans 11 amino acids. The V gene lost 11 bases and the J gene lost 6 bases, with 13 bases spanning the gap. Germline CDR1 is LNHDA and CDR2 is SQIVND (reference sequence). Complete variable domain (other parts from reference TRBV19 and TRBJ1-2): DGGITQSPKYLFRKEGQNVTLSCEQNLNHDAMYWYRQDPGQGLRLIYYSQIVNDFQKGDIAEGYSVSREKKESFPLTVTSAQKNPTAFYLCALDYPDGYTFGSGTRLTVV.

V usage is TRBV27 and J usage is TRBJ2-7, with D possibly matching TRBD2 (5 bases). CDR3 length: 16 residues. Germline loops: CDR1 MNHEY, CDR2 SMNVEV (reference sequence). Trimming took 5 bases from V and 2 from J, leaving 19 bases between them. The CDR3 spells CASSPRLQRRTYEQYF. The CDR3, as DNA: TGTGCCAGCAGTCCACGCCTACAGCGGAGAACCTACGAGCAGTACTTC.

This chain links TRBV28 with TRBJ1-2; no firm D call. With 6 bases removed from V and 4 bases from J, the gap between germline ends came to 12 bases. This CDR3 region has 13 residues. CDR1 MDHEN and CDR2 SYDVKM come from the germline V gene. This CDR3 reads CASSLAEFYGYTF. CDR3 coding DNA: TGTGCCAGCAGCCTGGCAGAATTCTATGGCTACACCTTC.

This clone was picked up one time. This sequence joins TRBV19 and TRBJ1-3; D remains ambiguous. Trimming removed 3 bases from V and 5 bases from J, with 8 bases in between. The length of the CDR3 is 13 residues. The germline CDR1 and CDR2 sequences are LNHDA and SQIVND (reference sequence). CDR3 residues: CASSIGMRNTIYF. In DNA, the CDR3 is TGTGCCAGTAGTATTGGAATGAGAAACACCATATATTTT.

The chain joins TRBV6-5 to TRBJ1-2, with TRBD1 as a possible D gene (6 bases). Germline V gene sequence: CDR1 MNHEY, CDR2 SVGAGI. CDR3 size: 12 residues. V lost 9 bases and J 3 bases, leaving 11 bases between the germline ends. CDR3 DNA: TGTGCCAGGCGGGGGGGCCACTATGGCTACACCTTC. Protein product: CARRGGHYGYTF.

The rearrangement uses TRBV14 and TRBJ2-1, with 7 bases identical to TRBD1. CDR1 and CDR2 (germline): SGHDN, FVKESK. Trimming removed 5 bases from V and 1 base from J; junction bases left unmatched: 11. The length of the CDR3 is 17 residues. This chain's CDR3 is CASSGRSGTASYNEQFF. CDR3 in DNA: TGTGCCAGCAGCGGACGGTCCGGGACAGCATCCTACAATGAGCAGTTCTTC.

The chain joins TRBV3-1 (or the pseudogene TRBV3-2) to TRBJ2-6; D is undetermined. V lost 2 bases, J lost 4 bases, and 15 bases lay in between. Germline assignment: CDR1 LGHDT and CDR2 YNNKEL (reference sequence). The CDR3 is 17 amino acids. CDR3 loop: CASSQWQVTGGANVLTF. In DNA form, the CDR3 reads TGTGCCAGCAGCCAATGGCAGGTTACTGGCGGGGCCAACGTCCTGACTTTC.

The V call is TRBV11-2, the J call TRBJ1-4; 7 nucleotides align to TRBD1. Per the germline V gene, CDR1 is SGHAT and CDR2 is FQNNGV. The V and J ends lost 4 bases and 3 bases, in that order; junction bases with no gene match: 5. This CDR3 comprises 15 residues. CDR3 sequence reads: CASSSWTGANEKLFF. The CDR3 DNA follows: TGTGCCAGCAGCTCCTGGACAGGAGCTAATGAAAAACTGTTTTTT.

As DNA, the CDR3 is TGTGCCAGCATGCAAGCGGCCTATGGCTACACCTTC. Encoded protein: CASMQAAYGYTF. The V call is TRBV2, the J call TRBJ1-2, with D unresolved. This CDR3 comprises 12 residues. CDR1 is SNHLY and CDR2 is FYNNEI in the germline V gene. Trimming shortened V by 7 bases and J by 4 bases, and 10 bases separated the two germline ends.

V gene TRBV11-2 combines with J gene TRBJ2-5; 13 positions agree with TRBD2. With 4 bases clipped from V and 5 bases from J, the junction kept 4 bases outside the gene matches. The CDR3 runs 15 residues. Germline V lookup: CDR1 SGHAT, CDR2 FQNNGV. The CDR3 coding sequence is TGTGCCAGCAGCTCGGGACTAGCGGGGATCGAGACCCAGTACTTC. The encoded protein is CASSSGLAGIETQYF.

The chain uses TRBV5-6 and TRBJ1-4; D may be TRBD1 (6 bases). Germline values: CDR1 SGHDT, CDR2 YYEEEE. V was cut by 3 bases and J by 7 bases, with 10 bases left in between. The CDR3 extends over 13 amino acids. CDR3 DNA sequence: TGTGCCAGCAGCTCGAGGGGGGCTGAAAAACTGTTTTTT. As protein: CASSSRGAEKLFF. The full variable domain, in which reference TRBV5-6 and TRBJ1-4 provide the parts outside the CDR3, is DAGVTQSPTHLIKTRGQQVTLRCSPKSGHDTVSWYQQALGQGPQFIFQYYEEEERQRGNFPDRFSGHQFPNYSSELNVNALLLGDSALYLCASSSRGAEKLFFGSGTQLSVL.

The rearrangement joins TRBV2 to TRBJ1-4, with D hard to call. This CDR3 is 13 amino acids long. The germline V gene encodes CDR1 SNHLY and CDR2 FYNNEI. V shed 4 bases and J shed 5 bases, with 8 bases lying between them. CDR3 in DNA: TGTGCCAGCAGTGTACCTCGCAATGAAAAACTGTTTTTT. Translation: CASSVPRNEKLFF.

This chain links TRBV19 with TRBJ1-1; perhaps TRBD1 as D (6 bases). V was clipped by 5 bases and J by 6 bases, with 19 bases between them. Per the germline V gene, CDR1 is LNHDA and CDR2 is SQIVND (reference sequence). The CDR3 sequence is 15 residues long. CDR3 nucleotides: TGTGCCAGTAGTCCCCAGCCAGGGGTAATCCCTGAAGCTTTCTTT. Amino acid sequence: CASSPQPGVIPEAFF.

V is TRBV7-7 and J is TRBJ2-5; D is unresolved. This CDR3 contains 15 residues. The V and J ends lost 4 bases and 2 bases respectively, with 14 bases between them. CDR1 and CDR2 from the germline V gene are SSHAT and FNYEAQ (reference sequence). Here the CDR3 reads CASSSGPGGQETQYF. In nucleotides, the CDR3 is TGTGCCAGCAGCTCCGGGCCCGGCGGTCAAGAGACCCAGTACTTC.

The V gene is TRBV19, the J gene TRBJ1-5; D is unresolved. The CDR3 extends over 15 amino acids. CDR1 LNHDA and CDR2 SQIVND come from the germline V gene (reference sequence). V was shortened by 3 bases and J by 7 bases, with 16 bases between the two germline ends. The CDR3 protein is CASSMDPSGGQPQHF. Here the CDR3 DNA reads TGTGCCAGTAGTATGGACCCCTCGGGAGGCCAGCCCCAGCATTTT.

In the case of this clone: This CDR3 is also generated by other DNA sequences in the sample. This chain links TRBV5-1 with TRBJ1-2; 7 bases line up with TRBD1. The CDR3 loop spans 15 amino acids. Germline lookup yields CDR1 SGHRS and CDR2 YFSETQ. The V segment lost 0 bases and the J segment 0 bases; nucleotides outside the gene matches: 2. This CDR3 reads CASSLGQGANYGYTF. In DNA form, the CDR3 reads TGCGCCAGCAGCTTGGGGCAGGGGGCTAACTATGGCTACACCTTC.

The chain uses TRBV7-9 and TRBJ1-2, with D possibly matching TRBD1 (5 bases). The germline gives CDR1 SEHNR, CDR2 FQNEAQ (reference sequence). The CDR3 consists of 15 residues. Trimming left V 1 base short and J 4 bases short, with 13 bases between. The CDR3 here is CASSLEHQGTYGYTF. In DNA, the CDR3 is TGTGCCAGCAGCTTAGAGCATCAGGGAACCTATGGCTACACCTTC. Full variable domain (outside the CDR3, taken from reference TRBV7-9 and TRBJ1-2): DTGVSQNPRHKITKRGQNVTFRCDPISEHNRLYWYRQTLGQGPEFLTYFQNEAQLEKSRLLSDRFSAERPKGSFSTLEIQRTEQGDSAMYLCASSLEHQGTYGYTFGSGTRLTVV.

The chain carries TRBV5-4 and TRBJ1-2; possible D gene TRBD1, 6 bases. V was shortened by 4 bases and J by 1 base, with 17 bases between the two germline ends. From germline, CDR1 is SGHNT and CDR2 YYREEE (reference sequence). The CDR3 has 16 amino acids. The CDR3 DNA reads as TGTGCCAGCAGCCTGCCTATGGGGACACTTAACTATGGCTACACCTTC. Translating it yields CASSLPMGTLNYGYTF.

The V and J genes are TRBV3-1 (or the pseudogene TRBV3-2) and TRBJ1-6; weak D call: TRBD1 (5 bases). The germline CDR1 and CDR2 sequences are LGHDT and YNNKEL (reference sequence). V dropped 6 bases and J dropped 7 bases, with 13 bases sitting between them. The CDR3 covers 14 residues. CDR3 in amino acids: CASRHQGWNSPLHF. CDR3 coding DNA: TGTGCCAGCAGGCACCAGGGTTGGAATTCACCCCTCCACTTT.

V and J are TRBV18 and TRBJ1-1, with a tentative D call TRBD1 (5 bases). The germline V and J ends were trimmed by 4 bases and 5 bases, with 11 bases remaining between them. Germline V gives CDR1 KGHSH, CDR2 LQKENI. The CDR3 consists of 13 residues. The CDR3, as DNA: TGTGCCAGCTCACGTCAGGGTGGAACTGAAGCTTTCTTT. It yields the protein CASSRQGGTEAFF.

The rearrangement joins TRBV15 to TRBJ2-7; 7 nucleotides align to TRBD1. Germline V lookup: CDR1 LNHNV, CDR2 YYDKDF (reference sequence). Unmatched junction bases numbered 5, after V lost 1 base and J lost 2 bases. CDR3 length equals 15 residues. This chain's CDR3 is CATSRGPTGTYEQYF. The CDR3 DNA is TGTGCCACCAGCAGAGGTCCGACAGGGACCTACGAGCAGTACTTC.